These T cell receptor beta chains were read from a single sample in a study of Ad26.COV2.S vaccination and SARS-CoV-2 variants. Assay used: immunoSEQ multiplex PCR; TCRdb lists only in-frame clones, some missing. The table records fewer than 400,000 clones, approximately 80% of them present only once. The sequencing here drew on peripheral blood, taken in a trial of Ad26.COV2.S vaccine versus placebo. These receptors all come from a person between 18 and 60 years old who received the Ad26.COV2.S COVID-19 vaccine or a placebo. Both conserved end residues are part of each CDR3. The order of the fields is V gene, J gene, clone size, D gene, CDR3 DNA, CDR3 protein. A D gene is named only where the DNA matches it firmly. Where a row states a size, it is once, few, many or the class of an expanded clone; other rows omit it.

V: TRBV7-2; J: TRBJ1-6; size: -; D: -; DNA: TGTGCCAGCAGCTTAGCAGGGAATTCACCCCTCCACTTT; CDR3: CASSLAGNSPLHF
V: TRBV23-1; J: TRBJ2-7; size: -; D: TRBD1; DNA: TGCGCCAGCAGTCCGCCGGGACAGAGCTACGAGCAGTACTTC; CDR3: CASSPPGQSYEQYF
V: TRBV7-9; J: TRBJ1-4; size: -; D: -; DNA: TGTGCCAGCAGCTTTAGCCGCAAGACAGACGAAAAACTGTTTTTT; CDR3: CASSFSRKTDEKLFF
V: TRBV27; J: TRBJ2-3; size: -; D: TRBD2; DNA: TGTGCCAGCAGTTTATACTCCGGGGGGGAAGGAGATACGCAGTATTTT; CDR3: CASSLYSGGEGDTQYF
V: TRBV4-1; J: TRBJ2-3; size: -; D: -; DNA: TGCGCCAGCAGCCAACGGCTCCCACAAGGGGGGCGCACAGATACGCAGTATTTT; CDR3: CASSQRLPQGGRTDTQYF
V: TRBV28; J: TRBJ1-6; size: once; D: -; DNA: TGTGCCAGCAGTAGAACCCCCGGGTTCGGTGCAAATTCACCCCTCCACTTT; CDR3: CASSRTPGFGANSPLHF
V: TRBV19; J: TRBJ2-5; size: once; D: -; DNA: TGTGCCAGTAGTACTGGAGGGACGGACAGGACGGAGACCCAGTACTTC; CDR3: CASSTGGTDRTETQYF
V: TRBV5-4; J: TRBJ2-1; size: -; D: -; DNA: TGTGCCAGCAGCGGGGGGTTCGGTCCCTACAATGAGCAGTTCTTC; CDR3: CASSGGFGPYNEQFF
V: TRBV19; J: TRBJ2-5; size: -; D: -; DNA: TGTGCCAGTGGAATGACAGCCTTTCAAGAGACCCAGTACTTC; CDR3: CASGMTAFQETQYF
V: TRBV19; J: TRBJ2-7; size: -; D: TRBD1; DNA: TGTGCCAGTAGTGTAGATCGGGACAGGCTCTACGAGCAGTACTTC; CDR3: CASSVDRDRLYEQYF
V: TRBV7-2; J: TRBJ2-5; size: -; D: TRBD2; DNA: TGTGCCAGCAGCTTGGAACTAGCGGGGGCTGAGACCCAGTACTTC; CDR3: CASSLELAGAETQYF
V: TRBV28; J: TRBJ1-1; size: -; D: -; DNA: TGTGCCAGCAGTGGTGGCACTGAAGCTTTCTTT; CDR3: CASSGGTEAFF
V: TRBV9; J: TRBJ2-2; size: -; D: -; DNA: TGTGCCAGCAGCGTAGTGTACGGGGAGCTGTTTTTT; CDR3: CASSVVYGELFF
V: TRBV14; J: TRBJ2-7; size: -; D: -; DNA: TGTGCCAGCAGCCAAGCCACAGGGAAGCAGTACTTC; CDR3: CASSQATGKQYF
V: TRBV9; J: TRBJ2-1; size: -; D: TRBD1; DNA: TGTGCCAGCAGCAAACAGGGGCTATCCTACAATGAGCAGTTCTTC; CDR3: CASSKQGLSYNEQFF
V: TRBV11-1; J: TRBJ2-7; size: -; D: TRBD2; DNA: TGTGCCAGCAGCTTATTGGCTAGCGGGGACTACGAGCAGTACTTC; CDR3: CASSLLASGDYEQYF
V: TRBV7-9; J: TRBJ1-1; size: -; D: TRBD1; DNA: TGTGCCAGCAGCTTAGGGAACAGGGGAGCTTTCTTT; CDR3: CASSLGNRGAFF
V: TRBV27; J: TRBJ2-7; size: -; D: TRBD1; DNA: TGTGCCAGCAGGGGGACAGGGGGTTCCTACGAGCAGTACTTC; CDR3: CASRGTGGSYEQYF
V: TRBV2; J: TRBJ1-1; size: -; D: -; DNA: TGTGCCAGCAGTGATAGGTGGATTGAAGCTTTCTTT; CDR3: CASSDRWIEAFF
V: TRBV7-9; J: TRBJ1-6; size: -; D: -; DNA: TGTGCCAGCAGCTCAGGGACGGGGGCGTGGAATTCACCCCTCCACTTT; CDR3: CASSSGTGAWNSPLHF
V: TRBV27; J: TRBJ2-7; size: once; D: TRBD1; DNA: TGTGCCAGCAGTGGACAGGGTTACGAGCAGTACTTC; CDR3: CASSGQGYEQYF
V: TRBV9; J: TRBJ2-1; size: -; D: -; DNA: TGTGCCAGCAGCGTAGAGGGGGTTGGGGCAGCTGAGCAGTTCTTC; CDR3: CASSVEGVGAAEQFF
V: TRBV9; J: TRBJ2-6; size: -; D: -; DNA: TGTGCCAGCAGCGTCTTACAATCTGGGGCCAACGTCCTGACTTTC; CDR3: CASSVLQSGANVLTF
V: TRBV9; J: TRBJ1-2; size: -; D: TRBD1; DNA: TGTGCCAGCAGCGGGACAGGGGGCGGCTATGGCTACACCTTC; CDR3: CASSGTGGGYGYTF
V: TRBV28; J: TRBJ1-5; size: -; D: -; DNA: TGTGCCAGCAGTTTATCGGGGGCTATGAGCAATCAGCCCCAGCATTTT; CDR3: CASSLSGAMSNQPQHF
V: TRBV6-5; J: TRBJ2-2; size: once; D: -; DNA: TGTGCCAGCAGCCATCAGGCTCCGACCGGGGAGCTGTTTTTT; CDR3: CASSHQAPTGELFF
V: TRBV6-5; J: TRBJ1-1; size: -; D: TRBD1; DNA: TGTGCCAGCAGTTACGCCTGGACAGGGGGGAACACTGAAGCTTTCTTT; CDR3: CASSYAWTGGNTEAFF
V: TRBV10-1; J: TRBJ2-3; size: -; D: -; DNA: TGCGCCAGCAGTGATGTACAGGGTTTCCAAGATACGCAGTATTTT; CDR3: CASSDVQGFQDTQYF
V: TRBV6-6; J: TRBJ1-4; size: -; D: TRBD1; DNA: TGTGCCAGCAGTTACGGGCAGGGACAGGGGGTTAGGAAACTGTTTTTT; CDR3: CASSYGQGQGVRKLFF
V: TRBV9; J: TRBJ2-1; size: -; D: -; DNA: TGTGCCAGCAGCGTAGGGTCGGGTCAGCAGTTCTTC; CDR3: CASSVGSGQQFF
V: TRBV7-3; J: TRBJ2-3; size: -; D: -; DNA: TGTGCCAGCAGTGCAGGACTCGCTCACACAGATACGCAGTATTTT; CDR3: CASSAGLAHTDTQYF
V: TRBV12-2; J: TRBJ1-2; size: -; D: -; DNA: TGTGCATCTATGAGGGGGGGGCGCTCAGGCCCGAACTATGGCTACACCTTC; CDR3: CASMRGGRSGPNYGYTF
V: TRBV11-3; J: TRBJ1-6; size: -; D: -; DNA: TGTGCCAGCAGCTCCCCTCCCCAGGGGAATTCACCCCTCCACTTT; CDR3: CASSSPPQGNSPLHF
V: TRBV27; J: TRBJ1-2; size: -; D: -; DNA: TGTGCCAGCAGTCCCCCAGGGCAGCGGGGCTACACCTTC; CDR3: CASSPPGQRGYTF
V: TRBV2; J: TRBJ2-7; size: -; D: TRBD1; DNA: TGTGCCAGCGGAGGACAGGGGGCGGGGGAGCAGTACTTC; CDR3: CASGGQGAGEQYF
V: TRBV30; J: TRBJ2-2; size: -; D: -; DNA: TGTGCCTGGAGTGTAATCCGTGACACCGGGGAGCTGTTTTTT; CDR3: CAWSVIRDTGELFF
V: TRBV7-2; J: TRBJ2-3; size: -; D: -; DNA: TGTGCCAGCAGCCACCTAAACTCGATCTATACGCAGTATTTT; CDR3: CASSHLNSIYTQYF
V: TRBV28; J: TRBJ1-2; size: -; D: -; DNA: TGTGCCAGCAGTTTCTTAGCCGACTATGGCTACACCTTC; CDR3: CASSFLADYGYTF
V: TRBV9; J: TRBJ1-2; size: -; D: TRBD1; DNA: TGTGCCAGCAGCGGGGTTGGGCGCCCCAGTCCGGGACAGGGGTTTGGCTACACCTTC; CDR3: CASSGVGRPSPGQGFGYTF
V: TRBV5-1; J: TRBJ1-2; size: few; D: -; DNA: TGCGCCAGCAGCTGGGATTTAAGAAGCTATGGCTACACCTTC; CDR3: CASSWDLRSYGYTF
V: TRBV6-6; J: TRBJ1-1; size: -; D: -; DNA: TGTGCCAGCAGTTACGGCGCCACTGAAGCTTTCTTT; CDR3: CASSYGATEAFF
V: TRBV7-6; J: TRBJ2-2; size: -; D: -; DNA: TGTGCCAGCGCACGGCAGTACACCGGGGAGCTGTTTTTT; CDR3: CASARQYTGELFF
V: TRBV12-3/TRBV12-4; J: TRBJ2-3; size: -; D: -; DNA: TGTGCCAGCAGTGGGGGAGGAGATACGCAGTATTTT; CDR3: CASSGGGDTQYF
V: TRBV6-5; J: TRBJ2-3; size: -; D: -; DNA: TGTGCCAGCAGTTACTCCGGCGGGGTGAGCGGAACGCAGTATTTT; CDR3: CASSYSGGVSGTQYF
V: TRBV12-3/TRBV12-4; J: TRBJ1-5; size: -; D: -; DNA: TGTGCCAGCAGTTGGGGTTTCAATCAGCCCCAGCATTTT; CDR3: CASSWGFNQPQHF
V: TRBV7-2; J: TRBJ2-3; size: -; D: -; DNA: TGTGCCAGCAGCGGGGGGGGCGATACGCAGTATTTT; CDR3: CASSGGGDTQYF
V: TRBV5-1; J: TRBJ1-5; size: -; D: -; DNA: TGCGCCAGCAGCTTGGATTCGGAGGATCAGCCCCAGCATTTT; CDR3: CASSLDSEDQPQHF
V: TRBV28; J: TRBJ1-1; size: -; D: TRBD1; DNA: TGTGCCAGCAGTTTAAGGACAGGGGGGACATCGGCTGAAGCTTTCTTT; CDR3: CASSLRTGGTSAEAFF
V: TRBV5-4; J: TRBJ1-3; size: -; D: -; DNA: TGTGCCAGCAGCTTGGGTGGGGCTGGAAACACCATATATTTT; CDR3: CASSLGGAGNTIYF
V: TRBV5-1; J: TRBJ2-5; size: few; D: TRBD2; DNA: TGCGCCAGCAGCTTGGCCTCAGCGGGGGGCCAGGGAGAGACCCAGTACTTC; CDR3: CASSLASAGGQGETQYF
V: TRBV29-1; J: TRBJ1-5; size: -; D: -; DNA: TGCAGCGTTAATATCGGGGACCCCAATCAGCCCCAGCATTTT; CDR3: CSVNIGDPNQPQHF
V: TRBV29-1; J: TRBJ2-7; size: -; D: TRBD2; DNA: TGCAGCGTTGAAGATCGGGGGGGGTACGAGCAGTACTTC; CDR3: CSVEDRGGYEQYF
V: TRBV18; J: TRBJ2-3; size: once; D: -; DNA: TGTGCCAGCGCCTTGCTGTCAAGCACAGATACGCAGTATTTT; CDR3: CASALLSSTDTQYF
V: TRBV10-3; J: TRBJ2-1; size: once; D: -; DNA: TGTGCCTCCTCTCGGACTAACCCCTTCGATGAGCAGTTCTTC; CDR3: CASSRTNPFDEQFF
V: TRBV12-5; J: TRBJ1-1; size: few; D: -; DNA: TGTGCTAGTGGTATCGGACTTAACACTGAAGCTTTCTTT; CDR3: CASGIGLNTEAFF
V: TRBV2; J: TRBJ1-5; size: -; D: -; DNA: TGTGCCAGCAGTCCACAAGGTATAGGGTCCAATCAGCCCCAGCATTTT; CDR3: CASSPQGIGSNQPQHF
V: TRBV13; J: TRBJ1-5; size: -; D: -; DNA: TGTGCCAGCAGCTTAGGTCGCTGGGGGGGGCCCCAGCATTTT; CDR3: CASSLGRWGGPQHF
V: TRBV21-1; J: TRBJ2-4; size: -; D: -; DNA: TGTGCCAGCAGAGGCAGGGTGAAAAACATTCAGTACTTC; CDR3: CASRGRVKNIQYF